The rows below give T cell receptor beta chains drawn from one sample of a study of memory CD4+ T cells and cytomegalovirus serostatus. The method was immunoSEQ multiplex PCR; TCRdb's version includes in-frame clones alone and lacks a portion of them. There are tens of thousands of clones in the sample; roughly 78% occur only once, and under 0.9% lies in the top ten. The sequenced sample consisted of memory CD4+ T cells from blood. These receptors originate from an adult in good health and CMV-seronegative. CDR3s include the opening cysteine and the closing phenylalanine or tryptophan. Fields, in order: CDR3 protein, V gene, J gene.

CASSTPRASGSYEQYF	TRBV28	TRBJ2-7
CATNNREAFF	TRBV6-9	TRBJ1-1
CASGPGTTGNTIYF	TRBV12-5	TRBJ1-3
CASSGGAGYEKLFF	TRBV7-2	TRBJ1-4
CASSSGQNYNEQFF	TRBV11-3	TRBJ2-1
CAWSLQLNTEAFF	TRBV30	TRBJ1-1
CSVEDQGQSPSGEQFF	TRBV29-1	TRBJ2-1
CAISEGQSSNQPQHF	TRBV10-3	TRBJ1-5
CASSPLEGGYGYTF	TRBV6-6	TRBJ1-2
CASSLWDRNTGELFF	TRBV28	TRBJ2-2
CASSLSPRQETQYF	TRBV27	TRBJ2-5
CASTSDRGAPPLHF	TRBV6-1	TRBJ1-6
CASSLESDTEAFF	TRBV7-6	TRBJ1-1
CASSEGYGGANTEAFF	TRBV6-1	TRBJ1-1
CASSRMRQNNQPQHF	TRBV18	TRBJ1-5
CSERGGGNEQFF	TRBV29-1	TRBJ2-1
CASRLRSYTQYF	TRBV5-6	TRBJ2-3
CASSQGAQDSSYEQYF	TRBV4-2	TRBJ2-7
CASSLRPNPDVWGQHF	TRBV7-2	TRBJ1-5
CASSQDRNLRAAEAFF	TRBV4-1	TRBJ1-1
CASSLRQGFGTDTQYF	TRBV27	TRBJ2-3
CASSLRGQSTGQLTGELFF	TRBV7-3	TRBJ2-2
CASSSGQLNQPQHF	TRBV7-8	TRBJ1-5
CASSLLNRQGKTEAFF	TRBV5-6	TRBJ1-1
CASSERGSGPGSYNEQFF	TRBV6-1	TRBJ2-1
CASSLSDRAQETQYF	TRBV18	TRBJ2-5
CASSSPQGAREKLFF	TRBV11-2	TRBJ1-4
CASSEPGTQGEQYF	TRBV6-1	TRBJ2-7
CASSPEQGAGYGYTF	TRBV18	TRBJ1-2
CASSLGGPRGYGYTF	TRBV7-2	TRBJ1-2
CASKETSGGISYEQYF	TRBV2	TRBJ2-7
CASSVGPGGRTGELFF	TRBV9	TRBJ2-2
CASSHLRDTQYF	TRBV19	TRBJ2-3
CASSQDRKAPQHF	TRBV4-3	TRBJ1-5
CASSTIGQSFYGYTF	TRBV5-6	TRBJ1-2
CASSSLQGPGNTIYF	TRBV19	TRBJ1-3
CASSSLAGPYEQYF	TRBV11-2	TRBJ2-7
CASSLDGVDSGNTIYF	TRBV7-9	TRBJ1-3
CASSLEESGGIMNSPLHF	TRBV5-5	TRBJ1-6
CASSERTGTDTQYF	TRBV2	TRBJ2-3
CASSPQGIYEQYF	TRBV5-5	TRBJ2-7
CASSYLSGSDQPQHF	TRBV6-5	TRBJ1-5
CASSFQGGEQFF	TRBV7-7	TRBJ2-1
CASSVNEVAEAFF	TRBV9	TRBJ1-1